Shown below are 20 T cell receptor beta chains from a single sample sequenced in a study of blood T cell repertoires in COVID-19. Data came from immunoSEQ multiplex PCR; TCRdb stores just in-frame clones and leaves some out. Of over 15,000 clones listed, approximately 80% were seen once; the top ten hold less than 25%. The sample was peripheral blood. The receptors originated from a man aged 80 or over with active COVID-19.

The chain has TRBV11-2 and TRBJ2-1; 10 positions match TRBD2. J gave up 7 bases and V 3 bases, and 3 bases lay outside the gene matches. CDR1 is SGHAT, CDR2 FQNNGV, per germline. The CDR3 consists of 14 residues. The CDR3: CASSLELAGNEQFF. CDR3 sequence (DNA): TGTGCCAGCAGCTTGGAACTAGCGGGGAATGAGCAGTTCTTC. The whole variable domain, remainder taken from reference TRBV11-2 and TRBJ2-1, is EAGVAQSPRYKIIEKRQSVAFWCNPISGHATLYWYQQILGQGPKLLIQFQNNGVVDDSQLPKDRFSAERLKGVDSTLKIQPAKLEDSAVYLCASSLELAGNEQFFGPGTRLTVL.

The J gene is TRBJ1-1, the V gene TRBV28, with D maybe TRBD1 (6 bases). Trimming removed 2 bases at V and 6 bases at J, with 19 bases between. The length of the CDR3 is 16 residues. Germline V gives CDR1 MDHEN, CDR2 SYDVKM. CDR3 amino acids: CASSLRLRGGLAEAFF. The CDR3 DNA reads TGTGCCAGCAGTTTAAGGCTGAGAGGGGGTTTGGCTGAAGCTTTCTTT.

The J gene is TRBJ2-2, the V gene TRBV30; D is possibly TRBD2 (5 bases). Per germline, CDR1 GTSNPN and CDR2 SVGIG (reference sequence). The CDR3 loop spans 14 amino acids. Between the trimmed V and J ends, which lost 0 bases and 1 base, there was a span of 6 bases. CDR3 amino acids: CAWSVRGNTGELFF. CDR3 DNA sequence: TGTGCCTGGAGTGTACGGGGGAACACCGGGGAGCTGTTTTTT.

The chain carries TRBV19 and TRBJ2-7, with TRBD2 as a possible D gene (6 bases). The CDR3 contains 13 residues. CDR1 is LNHDA, CDR2 SQIVND, per germline (reference sequence). V dropped 5 bases and J dropped 5 bases, with 13 bases sitting between them. CDR3 DNA sequence: TGTGCCAGTAGTCCGCGGGATATCGACGAGCAGTACTTC. Protein: CASSPRDIDEQYF.

The chain recombines TRBV11-2 with TRBJ2-5; 11 positions match TRBD2. This CDR3 spans 18 amino acids. Germline V gene data show CDR1 as SGHAT and CDR2 as FQNNGV. With 1 base clipped from V and 5 bases from J, the junction kept 12 bases outside the gene matches. Here the CDR3 reads CASSLVGGLADFRETQYF. CDR3 in DNA: TGTGCCAGCAGCTTAGTGGGGGGACTAGCGGACTTTCGGGAGACCCAGTACTTC.

This clone was recorded only once. The J gene is TRBJ2-7, the V gene TRBV28; 9 bases match TRBD1. The junction had 6 bases not matched to a gene; V was cut back by 3 bases and J by 3 bases. Germline lookup yields CDR1 MDHEN and CDR2 SYDVKM. The CDR3 consists of 15 residues. CDR3 sequence reads: CASSFCPDRGYEQYF. In nucleotides, the CDR3 is TGTGCCAGCAGTTTTTGTCCGGACAGGGGCTACGAGCAGTACTTC. The full variable domain, in which reference TRBV28 and TRBJ2-7 provide the parts outside the CDR3, is DVKVTQSSRYLVKRTGEKVFLECVQDMDHENMFWYRQDPGLGLRLIYFSYDVKMKEKGDIPEGYSVSREKKERFSLILESASTNQTSMYLCASSFCPDRGYEQYFGPGTRLTVT.

This chain links TRBV19 with TRBJ2-7; a possible D gene is TRBD1 (6 bases). CDR3 length: 15 amino acids. Per germline, CDR1 LNHDA and CDR2 SQIVND (reference sequence). V gave up 1 base and J gave up 3 bases, with 13 bases separating them. CDR3 in amino acids: CASSIGAGANYEQYF. The DNA for the CDR3 is TGTGCCAGTAGTATAGGGGCAGGGGCGAACTACGAGCAGTACTTC.

In this sample, this clone turned up once. CDR3 protein: CASSPSGRSYNEQFF. DNA for the CDR3: TGCGCCAGCAGCCCTAGCGGGAGATCCTACAATGAGCAGTTCTTC. The genes are TRBV5-1 and TRBJ2-1, with 10 bases lining up with TRBD2. V shed 4 bases, J shed 1 base, and the junction held 2 bases outside the gene matches. Germline CDR1 is SGHRS and CDR2 is YFSETQ. The CDR3 runs to 15 residues.

This clone was counted between two and nine times. The chain carries TRBV3-1 (or the pseudogene TRBV3-2) and TRBJ2-3, with 9 positions matching TRBD1. Germline CDR1 LGHDT, CDR2 YNNKEL (reference sequence). The CDR3 length is 13 residues. Trimming at V came to 4 bases and at J to 4 bases, leaving 0 bases not matched to a gene. This CDR3 is CASSRTGADTQYF. In nucleotides, the CDR3 is TGTGCCAGCAGCCGGACAGGGGCAGATACGCAGTATTTT.

A word on this clone: This sample includes further DNA sequences coding for the same CDR3. This chain joins TRBV28 and TRBJ2-4, with TRBD2 identical over 8 bases. This CDR3 has 15 residues. After removal of 11 bases from V and 1 base from J, the junction contained 10 bases not matched to a gene. CDR1 and CDR2 (germline): MDHEN, SYDVKM. The CDR3: CARGLRGGAKNIQYF. CDR3 sequence (DNA): TGTGCCCGCGGGCTCCGGGGGGGGGCCAAAAACATTCAGTACTTC.

V usage is TRBV12-3 or TRBV12-4 and J usage is TRBJ1-2; D may be TRBD1 (6 bases). CDR3 length: 13 residues. The ends were cut back, 5 bases at V and 7 bases at J, with 14 bases in the middle. Here the CDR3 reads CASSRSGDGGYTF. CDR3 sequence (DNA): TGTGCCAGCAGTCGATCAGGGGACGGTGGCTACACCTTC.

The table lists this clone with a count of one. The chain links TRBV6-4 to TRBJ2-2; 7 nucleotides line up with TRBD2. CDR3 length: 14 residues. V shed 9 bases, J shed 2 bases, and the junction held 6 bases outside the gene matches. CDR1 is MRHNA and CDR2 is SNTAGT in the germline V gene. This CDR3 reads CASSSSGNTGELFF. CDR3 coding DNA: TGTGCCAGTAGTTCTAGCGGAAACACCGGGGAGCTGTTTTTT.

The CDR3 spells CASSMPAGANEKLFF. In DNA form, the CDR3 reads TGTGCCAGTAGTATGCCGGCAGGGGCGAATGAAAAACTGTTTTTT. The J gene is TRBJ1-4, the V gene TRBV19, with D possibly being TRBD1 (6 bases). The germline V and J ends were trimmed by 3 bases and 5 bases, with 13 bases remaining between them. The germline gives CDR1 LNHDA, CDR2 SQIVND (reference sequence). CDR3 length equals 15 residues. The full variable domain, in which reference TRBV19 and TRBJ1-4 provide the parts outside the CDR3, is DGGITQSPKYLFRKEGQNVTLSCEQNLNHDAMYWYRQDPGQGLRLIYYSQIVNDFQKGDIAEGYSVSREKKESFPLTVTSAQKNPTAFYLCASSMPAGANEKLFFGSGTQLSVL.

V is TRBV25-1 and J is TRBJ2-7; no clear D gene. The CDR3 has 11 amino acids. The V gene's germline CDR1 is MGHDK and CDR2 SYGVNS. V lost 2 bases to trimming and J lost 9 bases, with 8 bases between them. The CDR3 sequence: CASSEGLGQYF. CDR3 sequence (DNA): TGTGCCAGCAGTGAAGGGCTTGGGCAGTACTTC.

The chain joins TRBV7-8 to TRBJ2-7; 8 bases map to TRBD1. J was trimmed by 2 bases and V by 5 bases; bases with no gene match: 11. The CDR3 has 16 residues. CDR1 SGHVS and CDR2 FQNEAQ come from the germline V gene. Here the CDR3 DNA reads TGTGCCAGCAGCCGAAGACAGGGGACCTCCACCTACGAGCAGTACTTC. Translated: CASSRRQGTSTYEQYF.

The rearrangement uses TRBV5-4 and TRBJ2-3, with a tentative D call TRBD1 (6 bases). The CDR3 sequence is 14 residues long. The V gene's germline CDR1 is SGHNT and CDR2 YYREEE (reference sequence). Trimming pared 7 bases from V and 2 bases from J, leaving 14 bases between. CDR3 residues: CASLQQGNTDTQYF. Written as DNA, the CDR3 is TGTGCCAGCCTTCAACAGGGAAACACAGATACGCAGTATTTT.

The rearrangement joins TRBV11-2 to TRBJ2-7; 10 nucleotides match TRBD2. The CDR3 is made up of 18 amino acids. Germline V gives CDR1 SGHAT, CDR2 FQNNGV. V lost 5 bases and J lost 6; bases outside the gene matches: 19. For the CDR3, the DNA is TGTGCCAGCAGCACGACAGGGTCCCTAGCGGGAGCCCCCAGCGAGCAGTACTTC. This gives the protein CASSTTGSLAGAPSEQYF.

The rearrangement joins TRBV10-3 to TRBJ2-3; no clear D gene. This CDR3 region has 13 residues. Per germline, CDR1 ENHRY and CDR2 SYGVKD. V lost 7 bases to trimming and J lost 0 bases, with 8 bases between them. Written as DNA, the CDR3 is TGTGCCATCAAATCTCCTAGCACAGATACGCAGTATTTT. Translated, it gives CAIKSPSTDTQYF.

This clone was observed a handful of times. The chain recombines TRBV5-1 with TRBJ2-2; D is possibly TRBD1 (5 bases). Germline values: CDR1 SGHRS, CDR2 YFSETQ. The CDR3 totals 15 residues. V lost 2 bases and J lost 2, with 10 bases in between. CDR3 nucleotides: TGCGCCAGCAGCTTAAGACAGAGTAACACCGGGGAGCTGTTTTTT. Residues: CASSLRQSNTGELFF.

The chain carries TRBV4-1 and TRBJ2-1; 16 bases are a match to TRBD2. Germline V CDR1 and CDR2: MGHRA, YSYEKL. The CDR3 has 20 residues. Trimming took 3 bases from V and 2 from J; bases not matched to a gene: 10. For the CDR3, the DNA is TGCGCCAGCAGCCAGTTGGGACTAGCGGGAGGGCCGTCTACCTACAATGAGCAGTTCTTC. Amino acids: CASSQLGLAGGPSTYNEQFF.